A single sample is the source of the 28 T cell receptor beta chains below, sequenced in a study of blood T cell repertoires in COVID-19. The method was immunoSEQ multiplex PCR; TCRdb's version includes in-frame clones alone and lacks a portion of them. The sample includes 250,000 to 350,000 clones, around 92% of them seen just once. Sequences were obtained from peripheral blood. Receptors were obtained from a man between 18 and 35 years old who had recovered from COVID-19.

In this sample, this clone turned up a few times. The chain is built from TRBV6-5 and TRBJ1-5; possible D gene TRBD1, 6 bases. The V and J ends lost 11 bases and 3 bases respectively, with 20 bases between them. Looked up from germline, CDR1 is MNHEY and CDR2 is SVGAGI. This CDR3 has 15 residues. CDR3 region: CASPSGEGDNQPQHF. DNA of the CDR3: TGTGCCTCTCCCTCAGGGGAGGGGGACAATCAGCCCCAGCATTTT.

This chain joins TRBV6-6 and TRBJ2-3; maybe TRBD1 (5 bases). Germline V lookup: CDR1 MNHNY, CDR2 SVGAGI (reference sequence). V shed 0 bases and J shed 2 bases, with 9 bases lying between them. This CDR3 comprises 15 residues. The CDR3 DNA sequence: TGTGCCAGCAGTTACTCGGGGCACCCCACAGATACGCAGTATTTT. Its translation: CASSYSGHPTDTQYF.

The CDR3 protein is CASSQGQALGQPQHF. CDR3 nucleotides: TGTGCCAGCAGCCAAGGGCAGGCTTTGGGTCAGCCCCAGCATTTT. The gene calls are TRBV3-1 (or the pseudogene TRBV3-2) and TRBJ1-5; D uncertain. Germline CDR1 LGHDT, CDR2 YNNKEL (reference sequence). This CDR3 comprises 15 residues. The germline V and J ends were trimmed by 1 base and 6 bases, with 13 bases remaining between them.

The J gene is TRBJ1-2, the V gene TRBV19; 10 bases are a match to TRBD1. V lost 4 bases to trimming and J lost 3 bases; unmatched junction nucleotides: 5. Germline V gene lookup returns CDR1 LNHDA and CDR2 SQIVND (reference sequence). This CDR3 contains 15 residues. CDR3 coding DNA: TGTGCCAGTAGTACCTGGGACAGGGGAGACTATGGCTACACCTTC. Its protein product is CASSTWDRGDYGYTF.

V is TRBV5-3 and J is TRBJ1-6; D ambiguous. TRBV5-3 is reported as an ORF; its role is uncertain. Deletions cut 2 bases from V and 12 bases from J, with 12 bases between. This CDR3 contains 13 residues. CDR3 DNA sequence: TGTGCCAGAAGCTTTTTGAAGCGGAAACCCCTCCACTTT. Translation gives CARSFLKRKPLHF.

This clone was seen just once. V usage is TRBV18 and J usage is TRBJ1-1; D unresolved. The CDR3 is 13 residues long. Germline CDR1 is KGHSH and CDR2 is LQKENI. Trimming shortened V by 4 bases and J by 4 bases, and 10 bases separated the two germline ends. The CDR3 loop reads CASSLDTGTEAFF. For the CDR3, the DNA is TGTGCCAGCTCACTAGATACGGGCACTGAAGCTTTCTTT.

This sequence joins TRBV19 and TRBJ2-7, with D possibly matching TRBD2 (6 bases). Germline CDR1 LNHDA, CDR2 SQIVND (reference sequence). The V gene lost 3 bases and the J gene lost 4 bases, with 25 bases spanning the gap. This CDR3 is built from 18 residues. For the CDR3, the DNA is TGTGCCAGTAGTATTGCGGGACTCCACCGGACTCCTCAATACGAGCAGTACTTC. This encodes CASSIAGLHRTPQYEQYF.

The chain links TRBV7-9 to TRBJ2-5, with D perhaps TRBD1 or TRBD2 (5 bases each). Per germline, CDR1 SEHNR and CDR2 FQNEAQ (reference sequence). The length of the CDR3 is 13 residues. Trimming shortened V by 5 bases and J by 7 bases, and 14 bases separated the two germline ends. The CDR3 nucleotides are TGTGCCAGCAGCGTAGGGGAGTTGCGGACCCAGTACTTC. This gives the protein CASSVGELRTQYF. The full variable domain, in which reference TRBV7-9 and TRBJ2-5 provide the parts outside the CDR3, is DTGVSQNPRHKITKRGQNVTFRCDPISEHNRLYWYRQTLGQGPEFLTYFQNEAQLEKSRLLSDRFSAERPKGSFSTLEIQRTEQGDSAMYLCASSVGELRTQYFGPGTRLLVL.

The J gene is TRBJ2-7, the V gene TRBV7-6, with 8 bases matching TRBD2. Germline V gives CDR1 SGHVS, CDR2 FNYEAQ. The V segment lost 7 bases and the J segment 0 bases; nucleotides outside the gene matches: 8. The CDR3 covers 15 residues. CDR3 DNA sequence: TGTGCCAGCACCAGACTAGCGTCTAACTCCTACGAGCAGTACTTC. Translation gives CASTRLASNSYEQYF. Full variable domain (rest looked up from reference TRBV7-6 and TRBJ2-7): GAGVSQSPRYKVTKRGQDVALRCDPISGHVSLYWYRQALGQGPEFLTYFNYEAQQDKSGLPNDRFSAERPEGSISTLTIQRTEQRDSAMYRCASTRLASNSYEQYFGPGTRLTVT.

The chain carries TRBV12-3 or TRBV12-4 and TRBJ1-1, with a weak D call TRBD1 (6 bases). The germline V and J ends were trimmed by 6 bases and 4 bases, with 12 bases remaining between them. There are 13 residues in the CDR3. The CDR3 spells CASRGGASTEAFF. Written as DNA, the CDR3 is TGTGCCAGCAGGGGGGGGGCGAGCACTGAAGCTTTCTTT.

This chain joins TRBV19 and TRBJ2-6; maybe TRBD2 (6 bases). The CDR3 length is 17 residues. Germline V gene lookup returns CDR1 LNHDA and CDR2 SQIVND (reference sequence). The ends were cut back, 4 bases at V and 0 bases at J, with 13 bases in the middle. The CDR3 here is CASSSSSGGSGANVLTF. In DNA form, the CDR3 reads TGTGCCAGTAGTAGCAGTTCCGGGGGCTCTGGGGCCAACGTCCTGACTTTC.

CDR3: CASSRGTDPYEQYF. The CDR3 DNA is TGTGCCAGTAGCAGGGGGACTGATCCCTACGAGCAGTACTTC. The chain uses TRBV19 and TRBJ2-7; D perhaps matches TRBD1 (7 bases). In germline, CDR1 is LNHDA, CDR2 SQIVND (reference sequence). Trimming cost V 6 bases and J 2 bases, with 14 bases left between them. CDR3 length: 14 amino acids.

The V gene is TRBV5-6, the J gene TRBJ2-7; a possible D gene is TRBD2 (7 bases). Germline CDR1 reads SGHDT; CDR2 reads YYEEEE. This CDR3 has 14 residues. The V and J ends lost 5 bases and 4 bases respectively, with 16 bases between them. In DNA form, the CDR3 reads TGTGCCAGCAGTATCGCGGGGGCCGGTTACGAGCAGTACTTC. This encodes CASSIAGAGYEQYF.

Here the CDR3 DNA reads TGTGCCAGCAGCCAACACCGGGACTTATCCTACAATGAGCAGTTCTTC. As protein: CASSQHRDLSYNEQFF. The gene calls are TRBV7-2 and TRBJ2-1; D might be TRBD2 (6 bases). Per germline, CDR1 SGHTA and CDR2 FQGNSA. V gave up 5 bases and J gave up 1 base, with 15 bases separating them. The CDR3 is made up of 16 amino acids.

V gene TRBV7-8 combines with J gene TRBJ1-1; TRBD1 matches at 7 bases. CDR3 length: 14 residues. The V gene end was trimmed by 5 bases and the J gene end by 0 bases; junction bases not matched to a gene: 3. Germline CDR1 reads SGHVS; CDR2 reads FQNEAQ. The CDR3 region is CASSDRVVNTEAFF. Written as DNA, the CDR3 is TGTGCCAGCAGCGACAGGGTTGTGAACACTGAAGCTTTCTTT.

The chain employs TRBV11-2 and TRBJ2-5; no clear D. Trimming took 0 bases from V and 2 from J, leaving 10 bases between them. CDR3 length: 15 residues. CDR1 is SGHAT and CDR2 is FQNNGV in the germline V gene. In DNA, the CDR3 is TGTGCCAGCAGCTTAGAGGTGGCAGCGCAAGAGACCCAGTACTTC. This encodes CASSLEVAAQETQYF.

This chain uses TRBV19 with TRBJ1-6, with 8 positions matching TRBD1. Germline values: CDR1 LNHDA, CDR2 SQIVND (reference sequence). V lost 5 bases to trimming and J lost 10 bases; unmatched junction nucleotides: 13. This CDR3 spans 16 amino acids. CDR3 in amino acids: CASSLDPGGPGSPLHF. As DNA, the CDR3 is TGTGCCAGTAGTCTGGATCCAGGGGGCCCAGGCTCACCCCTCCACTTT.

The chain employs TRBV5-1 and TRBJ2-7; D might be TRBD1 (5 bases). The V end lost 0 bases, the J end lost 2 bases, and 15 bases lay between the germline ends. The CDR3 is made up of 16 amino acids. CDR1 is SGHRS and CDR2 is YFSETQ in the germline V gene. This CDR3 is CASSLGTGGATYEQYF. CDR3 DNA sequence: TGCGCCAGCAGCTTGGGGACGGGTGGGGCGACCTACGAGCAGTACTTC.

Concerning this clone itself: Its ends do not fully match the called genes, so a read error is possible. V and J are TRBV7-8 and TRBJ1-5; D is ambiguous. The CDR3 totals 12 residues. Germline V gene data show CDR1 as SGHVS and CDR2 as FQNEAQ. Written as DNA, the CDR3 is TGTGCCAGCAGTTTAGGGCTTCAGCCCCAGCATTTT. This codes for CASSLGLQPQHF.

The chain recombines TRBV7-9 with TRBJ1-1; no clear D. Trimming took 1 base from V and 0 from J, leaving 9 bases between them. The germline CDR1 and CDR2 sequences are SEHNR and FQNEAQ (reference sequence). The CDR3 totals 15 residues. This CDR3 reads CASSLGHPLNTEAFF. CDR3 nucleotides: TGTGCCAGCAGCTTAGGACACCCGCTGAACACTGAAGCTTTCTTT.

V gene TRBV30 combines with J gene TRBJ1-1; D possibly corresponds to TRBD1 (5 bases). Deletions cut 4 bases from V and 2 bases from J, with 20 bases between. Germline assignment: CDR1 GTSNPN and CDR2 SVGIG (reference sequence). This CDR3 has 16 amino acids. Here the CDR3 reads CAWTRVVARGNTEAFF. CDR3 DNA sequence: TGTGCCTGGACCCGTGTAGTCGCTAGGGGTAACACTGAAGCTTTCTTT.

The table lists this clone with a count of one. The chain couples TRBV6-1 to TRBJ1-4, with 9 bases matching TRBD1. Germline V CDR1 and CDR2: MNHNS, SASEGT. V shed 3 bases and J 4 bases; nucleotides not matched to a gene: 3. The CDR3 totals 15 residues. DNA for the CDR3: TGTGCCAGCAGTGATGGACAGGGGAATAATGAAAAACTGTTTTTT. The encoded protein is CASSDGQGNNEKLFF.

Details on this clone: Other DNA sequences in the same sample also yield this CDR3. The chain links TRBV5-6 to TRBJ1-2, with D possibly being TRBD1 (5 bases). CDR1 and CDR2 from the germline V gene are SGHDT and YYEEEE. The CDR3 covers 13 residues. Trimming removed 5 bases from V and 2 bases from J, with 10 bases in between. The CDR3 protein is CASSPDRNYGYTF. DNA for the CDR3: TGTGCCAGCAGTCCTGACAGAAACTATGGCTACACCTTC.

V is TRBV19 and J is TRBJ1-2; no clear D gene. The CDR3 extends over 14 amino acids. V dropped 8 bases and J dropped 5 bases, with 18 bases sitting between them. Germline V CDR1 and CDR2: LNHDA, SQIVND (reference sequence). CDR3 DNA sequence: TGTGCCAGTGGCCCTCGGGTCGGCCCTTATGGCTACACCTTC. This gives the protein CASGPRVGPYGYTF. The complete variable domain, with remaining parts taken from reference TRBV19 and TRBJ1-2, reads DGGITQSPKYLFRKEGQNVTLSCEQNLNHDAMYWYRQDPGQGLRLIYYSQIVNDFQKGDIAEGYSVSREKKESFPLTVTSAQKNPTAFYLCASGPRVGPYGYTFGSGTRLTVV.

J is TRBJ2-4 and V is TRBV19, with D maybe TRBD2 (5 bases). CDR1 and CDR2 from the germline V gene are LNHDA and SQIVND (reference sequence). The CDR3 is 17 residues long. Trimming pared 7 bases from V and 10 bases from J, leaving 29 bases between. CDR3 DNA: TGTGCCAGTACCCCCAACGTTCGGGCAGCGGCCATAGGGATTCAGTACTTC. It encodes CASTPNVRAAAIGIQYF. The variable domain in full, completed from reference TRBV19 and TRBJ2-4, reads DGGITQSPKYLFRKEGQNVTLSCEQNLNHDAMYWYRQDPGQGLRLIYYSQIVNDFQKGDIAEGYSVSREKKESFPLTVTSAQKNPTAFYLCASTPNVRAAAIGIQYFGAGTRLSVL.

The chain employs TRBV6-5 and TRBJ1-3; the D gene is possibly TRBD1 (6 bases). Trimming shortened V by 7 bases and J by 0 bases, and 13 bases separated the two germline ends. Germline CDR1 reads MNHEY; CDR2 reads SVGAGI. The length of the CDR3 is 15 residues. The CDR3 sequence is CASTRTASSGNTIYF. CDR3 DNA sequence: TGTGCCAGCACCCGGACAGCAAGCTCTGGAAACACCATATATTTT.

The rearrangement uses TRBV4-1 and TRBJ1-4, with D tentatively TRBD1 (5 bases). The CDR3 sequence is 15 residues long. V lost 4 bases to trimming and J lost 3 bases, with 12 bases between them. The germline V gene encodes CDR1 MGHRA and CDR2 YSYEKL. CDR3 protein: CASSLGRQSNEKLFF. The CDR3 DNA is TGCGCCAGCAGCCTAGGAAGACAGTCTAATGAAAAACTGTTTTTT.

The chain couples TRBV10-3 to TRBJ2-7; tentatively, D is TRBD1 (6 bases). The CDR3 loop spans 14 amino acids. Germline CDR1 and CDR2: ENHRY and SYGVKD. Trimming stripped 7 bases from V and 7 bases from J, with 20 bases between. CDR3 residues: CAITPQGTLTEQYF. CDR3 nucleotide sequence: TGTGCCATCACCCCGCAGGGGACCCTTACGGAGCAGTACTTC.